Each of the 3 T cell receptor beta chains below was sequenced from the same sample in a study of CD8 T cells in ankylosing spondylitis. Notes on the study in general: The study identified a TCR beta motif of roughly eight highly homologous variants that appeared characteristic of ankylosing spondylitis blood.

These receptors have no known antigen. TCRdb recomputed calls from the 5' RACE reads with MiXCR, one row per CDR3 protein. The sample yields a few hundred thousand distinct CDR3 sequences, about 6.7% seen once. Sequencing used blood, either unsorted or a sorted T cell fraction (not recorded which). All receptors derive from a male donor with ankylosing spondylitis.

This clonotype came up a few times. The chain carries TRBV5-1 and TRBJ2-7, with 11 bases lining up with TRBD2. Germline V gene data show CDR1 as SGHRS and CDR2 as YFSETQ. The CDR3 sequence is 14 residues long. V lost 5 bases and J lost 2; bases outside the gene matches: 3. CDR3 in amino acids: CASSYSGGAYEQYF. CDR3 sequence (DNA): TGCGCCAGCAGTTATAGCGGGGGGGCCTACGAGCAGTACTTC.

In its sample, this clonotype was seen many times. The chain links TRBV11-1 to TRBJ2-1, with 8 bases matching TRBD2. V was clipped by 0 bases and J by 3 bases; unmatched bases: 1. The CDR3 runs to 15 residues. Germline assignment: CDR1 SGHAT and CDR2 FQDESV (reference sequence). The CDR3 DNA reads TGTGCCAGCAGCTTAGCTAGCGGGAACTACAATGAGCAGTTCTTC. This translates into CASSLASGNYNEQFF.

The chain has TRBV30 and TRBJ2-1; 13 bases match TRBD2. V lost 1 base to trimming and J lost 4 bases; unmatched junction nucleotides: 4. CDR1 and CDR2 from the germline V gene are GTSNPN and SVGIG (reference sequence). The CDR3 totals 16 residues. The CDR3 protein is CAWSGTSGSAYNEQFF. In DNA form, the CDR3 reads TGTGCCTGGAGTGGGACTAGCGGGAGCGCGTACAATGAGCAGTTCTTC.